The 17 T cell receptor beta chains in this list originate from one sample, sequenced in a study of blood T cell repertoires in COVID-19. Clones were sequenced by immunoSEQ multiplex PCR, and TCRdb holds only the in-frame ones, with some missing. The table has fewer than 350,000 clones, 90% seen once. The sample consisted of peripheral blood. Receptors were obtained from a woman aged 25-40 years with COVID-19, enrolled during active disease.

The chain links TRBV3-1 (or the pseudogene TRBV3-2) to TRBJ2-7; D remains ambiguous. Germline V CDR1 and CDR2: LGHDT, YNNKEL (reference sequence). This CDR3 contains 15 residues. Trimming shortened V by 3 bases and J by 0 bases, and 12 bases separated the two germline ends. The DNA for the CDR3 is TGTGCCAGCAGCCAGCGCCGTGAGCCCTCCTACGAGCAGTACTTC. This sequence encodes CASSQRREPSYEQYF.

The chain carries TRBV5-6 and TRBJ1-2, with D perhaps TRBD1 (5 bases). The V gene's germline CDR1 is SGHDT and CDR2 YYEEEE. The CDR3 covers 14 residues. V lost 2 bases and J lost 4, with 12 bases in between. The CDR3 region is CASSLYSGVYGYTF. The CDR3 DNA follows: TGTGCCAGCAGCTTATACTCGGGGGTCTATGGCTACACCTTC.

This chain links TRBV25-1 with TRBJ1-4; D is unresolved. The length of the CDR3 is 13 residues. Germline V lookup: CDR1 MGHDK, CDR2 SYGVNS. V was pared by 3 bases and J by 7 bases, with 9 bases between. In DNA form, the CDR3 reads TGTGCCAGCAGTGATCGAGGCGGTGAAAAACTGTTTTTT. Translation gives CASSDRGGEKLFF.

The genes are TRBV29-1 and TRBJ2-5; TRBD2 matches 7 bases. The length of the CDR3 is 13 residues. Germline V lookup: CDR1 SQVTM, CDR2 ANQGSEA. V was clipped by 4 bases and J by 4 bases; unmatched bases: 6. The DNA of the CDR3 is TGCAGCGTTGCGGAGGGAGGGGCAGAGACCCAGTACTTC. This encodes CSVAEGGAETQYF.

The genes are TRBV18 and TRBJ2-3; 9 bases agree with TRBD1. CDR1 and CDR2 from the germline V gene are KGHSH and LQKENI. The V segment lost 3 bases and the J segment 1 base; nucleotides outside the gene matches: 5. CDR3 length equals 16 residues. Here the CDR3 DNA reads TGTGCCAGCTCACCCGCGGGACAGGGAGGCACAGATACGCAGTATTTT. This encodes CASSPAGQGGTDTQYF.

The V and J genes are TRBV23-1 and TRBJ1-2, with TRBD1 matching 7 bases. TRBV23-1 has ORF status, its function being uncertain. The V gene end was trimmed by 5 bases and the J gene end by 7 bases; junction bases not matched to a gene: 10. This CDR3 has 14 residues. In nucleotides, the CDR3 is TGCGCCAGCAGTTGCCCGACAGGGTCGGGTGGCTACACCTTC. Amino acid sequence: CASSCPTGSGGYTF.

V gene TRBV6-2 or TRBV6-3 combines with J gene TRBJ2-1; D is uncertain. V was pared by 6 bases and J by 8 bases, with 17 bases between. Germline V gene data show CDR1 as MNHEY and CDR2 as SVGEGT. The CDR3 spans 14 residues. The CDR3 DNA follows: TGTGCCAGCAGCCTCCCCTGGAGAGAGGATGAGCAGTTCTTC. It codes for CASSLPWREDEQFF.

About this clone: The junction shows a germline mismatch at one end, possibly a read error. The chain combines TRBV7-2 with TRBJ1-1; TRBD1 aligns across 10 bases. The CDR3 length is 13 residues. Germline-derived CDR1 and CDR2 are SGHTA and FQGNSA. DNA for the CDR3: TGTGCCAGCAGCTTCGGACAGGGGGTTCCCCGGAACTTT. This gives the protein CASSFGQGVPRNF.

The chain employs TRBV2 and TRBJ1-5; D remains unclear. Trimming stripped 0 bases from V and 0 bases from J, with 12 bases between. Germline CDR1 is SNHLY and CDR2 is FYNNEI. CDR3 length equals 17 residues. The CDR3 loop is CASSEARFGLSNQPQHF. Here the CDR3 DNA reads TGTGCCAGCAGTGAAGCGCGATTTGGGCTTAGCAATCAGCCCCAGCATTTT.

This clone showed up just once. The rearrangement links TRBV6-2 or TRBV6-3 to TRBJ1-5; TRBD1 is a possible D gene (5 bases). The CDR3 extends over 14 amino acids. V lost 5 bases and J lost 0, with 8 bases in between. CDR1 MNHEY and CDR2 SVGEGT come from the germline V gene. In DNA form, the CDR3 reads TGTGCCAGCAGTCCAGGGTTTAGCAATCAGCCCCAGCATTTT. This sequence encodes CASSPGFSNQPQHF.

The sample holds a few counts of this clone. The gene calls are TRBV5-4 and TRBJ2-7; 9 bases map to TRBD1. This CDR3 is built from 15 residues. Losses at the gene ends were 2 bases for V and 3 bases for J; bases not matched to a gene: 6. Germline V lookup: CDR1 SGHNT, CDR2 YYREEE (reference sequence). This CDR3 is CASSLGQGMVYEQYF. DNA of the CDR3: TGTGCCAGCAGCTTAGGACAGGGGATGGTCTACGAGCAGTACTTC.

Turning to this clone: The junction and the germline gene differ at one end; a read error may be behind it. The chain recombines TRBV6-5 with TRBJ2-3; 10 bases fit TRBD2. Germline values: CDR1 MNHEY, CDR2 SVGAGI. This CDR3 spans 15 amino acids. CDR3 sequence reads: CASSYSSGSIDTQYF. The DNA for the CDR3 is TGTGCCAGCAGTTATTCTAGCGGGAGCATAGATACGCAGTATTTT.

The chain links TRBV5-6 to TRBJ1-1; the match to TRBD1 covers 9 bases. The CDR3 runs to 14 residues. V lost 4 bases and J lost 5; bases outside the gene matches: 6. Germline loops: CDR1 SGHDT, CDR2 YYEEEE. DNA for the CDR3: TGTGCCAGCAGCCACAGGGGGCAGGGAACTGAAGCTTTCTTT. Residues: CASSHRGQGTEAFF. Combining the CDR3 with reference TRBV5-6 and TRBJ1-1 gives the whole variable domain DAGVTQSPTHLIKTRGQQVTLRCSPKSGHDTVSWYQQALGQGPQFIFQYYEEEERQRGNFPDRFSGHQFPNYSSELNVNALLLGDSALYLCASSHRGQGTEAFFGQGTRLTVV.

The gene calls are TRBV6-2 or TRBV6-3 and TRBJ2-1; the match to TRBD2 covers 8 bases. This CDR3 comprises 16 residues. CDR1 MNHEY and CDR2 SVGEGT come from the germline V gene. V was pared by 0 bases and J by 8 bases, with 9 bases of the junction left unmatched. As DNA, the CDR3 is TGTGCCAGCAGTTACTCGATCGGGAGGGCCGGCTATGAGCAGTTCTTC. Amino acids: CASSYSIGRAGYEQFF.

V and J are TRBV2 and TRBJ2-7; perhaps TRBD1 as D (5 bases). Trimming removed 2 bases from V and 7 bases from J, with 18 bases in between. The CDR3 runs to 15 residues. Germline CDR1 SNHLY, CDR2 FYNNEI. CDR3 sequence: CASSELLFERQEQYF. The CDR3 nucleotides read TGTGCCAGCAGTGAATTGTTATTTGAGAGACAGGAGCAGTACTTC.

V gene TRBV2 combines with J gene TRBJ2-3; maybe TRBD1 (6 bases). The CDR3 totals 15 residues. V shed 2 bases and J shed 4 bases, with 13 bases lying between them. The V gene's germline CDR1 is SNHLY and CDR2 FYNNEI. This chain's CDR3 is CASSENRVVPDTQYF. The CDR3 DNA is TGTGCCAGCAGTGAAAACAGGGTGGTGCCAGATACGCAGTATTTT.

The rearrangement links TRBV7-9 to TRBJ1-4; 7 bases map to TRBD1. V lost 4 bases to trimming and J lost 5 bases; unmatched junction nucleotides: 4. Germline loops: CDR1 SEHNR, CDR2 FQNEAQ (reference sequence). The CDR3 covers 14 residues. As DNA, the CDR3 is TGTGCCAGCAGCTCGGGACAGTCGAATGAAAAACTGTTTTTT. It codes for CASSSGQSNEKLFF.